The 18 T cell receptor beta chains in this list originate from one sample, sequenced in a study of regulatory T cells in long-lasting Graves disease. Indicated time point: newly diagnosed GD, antithyroid drugs for less than 3 months. PBMCs were the source of the RNA used for TCR sequencing. Investigators prepared the TCR beta libraries by applying iRepertoire HTBI primers and Arm-PCR of CDR3 regions. One entry per CDR3 protein results from TCRdb running MiXCR on the multiplex PCR reads. The sample consists of fewer than 400,000 distinct CDR3 sequences, 18% of them appearing once. Sample: peripheral blood mononuclear cells (PBMCs), taken at new diagnosis, from a patient treated with antithyroid drugs. Source of these receptors: a female donor with Graves disease.

The table lists this clonotype with many counts. The chain combines TRBV20-1 with TRBJ2-5; the match to TRBD2 covers 7 bases. CDR1 is DFQATT and CDR2 is SNEGSKA in the germline V gene (reference sequence). This CDR3 comprises 16 residues. Trimming at V came to 0 bases and at J to 4 bases, leaving 11 bases not matched to a gene. CDR3 in amino acids: CSARDFQAGEAETQYF. CDR3 nucleotides: TGCAGTGCTAGAGATTTTCAGGCGGGAGAGGCAGAGACCCAGTACTTC.

This clonotype was detected ten times or more. The genes are TRBV18 and TRBJ1-5; D unresolved. The CDR3 extends over 13 amino acids. V lost 5 bases and J 4 bases, leaving 9 bases between the germline ends. Germline loops: CDR1 KGHSH, CDR2 LQKENI. CDR3 loop: CASSIAGNQPQHF. The CDR3 nucleotides read TGTGCCAGCTCAATTGCGGGTAATCAGCCCCAGCATTTT.

This clonotype occurred a few times. A much bigger clone sits one base away, suggesting this may be a read error. The chain carries TRBV12-3 or TRBV12-4 and TRBJ2-5; tentative D call: TRBD1 (6 bases). This CDR3 region has 13 residues. This CDR3 reads CASSRTVQETRYF. In nucleotides, the CDR3 is TGTGCCAGCAGTCGGACAGTCCAAGAGACCCGGTACTTC.

The sample holds many counts of this clonotype. The V gene is TRBV6-2 or TRBV6-3, the J gene TRBJ2-5; D may be TRBD2 (6 bases). The ends were cut back, 5 bases at V and 4 bases at J, with 20 bases in the middle. The CDR3 extends over 16 amino acids. Germline V lookup: CDR1 MNHEY, CDR2 SVGEGT. CDR3 protein: CASSEARGIGRETQYF. Here the CDR3 DNA reads TGTGCCAGCAGTGAAGCAAGGGGTATCGGGAGAGAGACCCAGTACTTC.

This clonotype has a single count. Possible read error: a much larger clone is one base away. The chain links TRBV10-1 to TRBJ2-7; the D is unclear. V was shortened by 1 base and J by 5 bases, with 12 bases between the two germline ends. The germline V gene has CDR1 WNHNN and CDR2 SYGVQD (reference sequence). The CDR3 is made up of 14 amino acids. CDR3 region: CASSECGIPHEQYF. The CDR3 DNA reads TGCGCCAGCAGTGAGTGCGGAATCCCCCACGAGCAGTACTTC.

The rearrangement uses TRBV12-3 or TRBV12-4 and TRBJ2-7; weak D call: TRBD1 (6 bases). CDR3 size: 16 residues. Trimming pared 5 bases from V and 1 base from J, leaving 18 bases between. CDR3: CASSPPGTFGSYEQYF. The DNA for the CDR3 is TGTGCCAGCAGTCCCCCCGGGACATTTGGGTCCTACGAGCAGTACTTC.

This clonotype has a count of ten or more. V gene TRBV30 combines with J gene TRBJ1-1; D gene uncertain. V shed 7 bases and J shed 4 bases, with 16 bases lying between them. CDR1 and CDR2 from the germline V gene are GTSNPN and SVGIG (reference sequence). The CDR3 consists of 13 residues. The CDR3 protein is CAFSSRDGTEAFF. DNA of the CDR3: TGTGCCTTCTCGTCAAGGGATGGCACTGAAGCTTTCTTT.

The V gene is TRBV6-2 or TRBV6-3, the J gene TRBJ2-7, with TRBD1 matching over 10 bases. The CDR3 loop spans 20 amino acids. V was clipped by 4 bases and J by 3 bases; unmatched bases: 21. Looked up from germline, CDR1 is MNHEY and CDR2 is SVGEGT. In DNA, the CDR3 is TGTGCCAGCAGTTCGTTCGGGACAGGGGCCGTACTACTAACCATCTACGAGCAGTACTTC. It codes for CASSSFGTGAVLLTIYEQYF.

This clonotype was observed many times. V and J are TRBV2 and TRBJ2-7, with a weak D call TRBD1 (6 bases). Germline-derived CDR1 and CDR2 are SNHLY and FYNNEI. Between the trimmed V and J ends, which lost 2 bases and 7 bases, there was a span of 18 bases. The CDR3 is 15 residues long. The CDR3 DNA sequence: TGTGCCAGCAGTGAACGGGGCAGGGGCTTAAGTGAGCAGTACTTC. Translated, it gives CASSERGRGLSEQYF.

The rearrangement uses TRBV12-3 or TRBV12-4 and TRBJ2-2; TRBD1 or TRBD2 may be the D gene (5 bases each). This CDR3 has 15 residues. Trimming took 2 bases from V and 1 from J, leaving 8 bases between them. The CDR3 sequence is CASSLRGGNTGELFF. The CDR3 DNA sequence: TGTGCCAGCAGTTTACGGGGCGGGAACACCGGGGAGCTGTTTTTT.

This clonotype showed up many times. This sequence joins TRBV7-9 and TRBJ1-2, with TRBD1 matching over 12 bases. The CDR3 consists of 15 residues. V was pared by 5 bases and J by 8 bases, with 9 bases of the junction left unmatched. Germline loops: CDR1 SEHNR, CDR2 FQNEAQ (reference sequence). DNA for the CDR3: TGTGCCAGCAGCGCCGGGACAGGGGGCGCGGGCGGCTACACCTTC. As protein: CASSAGTGGAGGYTF.

This clonotype was seen only a few times. This chain links TRBV4-1 with TRBJ1-5; D not certain. V was clipped by 0 bases and J by 1 base, with 7 bases between them. CDR1 and CDR2 (germline): MGHRA, YSYEKL. The CDR3 extends over 15 amino acids. The CDR3 reads CASSQDQASNQPQHF. The CDR3 nucleotides read TGCGCCAGCAGCCAAGACCAGGCCAGCAATCAGCCCCAGCATTTT.

This clonotype has a handful of counts. The chain employs TRBV28 and TRBJ2-7; TRBD1 is a possible D gene (8 bases). The CDR3 is 12 amino acids. Germline V gene sequence: CDR1 MDHEN, CDR2 SYDVKM. Trimming left V 10 bases short and J 6 bases short, with 16 bases between. CDR3 loop: CATQGGRGEQYF. In nucleotides, the CDR3 is TGTGCCACACAGGGGGGGAGAGGCGAGCAGTACTTC.

This clonotype was seen many times. The chain joins TRBV6-5 to TRBJ2-2; D remains ambiguous. V was trimmed by 1 base and J by 0 bases, leaving 9 bases between them. Germline CDR1 MNHEY, CDR2 SVGAGI. This CDR3 comprises 16 residues. The CDR3 here is CASSYWAEPNTGELFF. The CDR3 region has the DNA TGTGCCAGCAGTTACTGGGCTGAGCCGAACACCGGGGAGCTGTTTTTT.

This clonotype was seen ten or more times. V and J are TRBV12-3 or TRBV12-4 and TRBJ2-4; a possible D gene is TRBD2 (5 bases). The CDR3 sequence is 16 residues long. The V and J ends lost 2 bases and 3 bases respectively, with 14 bases between them. The CDR3 DNA reads as TGTGCCAGCAGTTTACTCGGCGGGTTGCGCAAAAACATTCAGTACTTC. Translation: CASSLLGGLRKNIQYF.

This clonotype was seen only a few times. The chain joins TRBV2 to TRBJ1-2; 9 bases agree with TRBD1. J gave up 5 bases and V 7 bases, and 2 bases lay outside the gene matches. CDR1 is SNHLY, CDR2 FYNNEI, per germline. The CDR3 is 12 residues long. The CDR3 DNA is TGTGCCAGCACCGGGACAGGGTATGGCTACACCTTC. Protein sequence: CASTGTGYGYTF.

Many counts were recorded for this clonotype. The J gene is TRBJ1-2, the V gene TRBV12-5; TRBD1 is a possible D gene (6 bases). Trimming removed 7 bases from V and 8 bases from J, with 23 bases in between. CDR1 and CDR2 (germline): LGHNT, FRNRAP. The CDR3 sequence is 15 residues long. CDR3 bases: TGTGCTAGTGTCCTTCCGACAGGCCACTCGGGGGGCTACACCTTC. It encodes CASVLPTGHSGGYTF.

This clonotype occurred many times. The chain combines TRBV5-1 with TRBJ2-1, with D possibly TRBD2 on 6 matching bases. Between the trimmed V and J ends, which lost 3 bases and 7 bases, there was a span of 8 bases. This CDR3 region has 12 residues. The V gene's germline CDR1 is SGHRS and CDR2 YFSETQ. CDR3 region: CASSSAGNEQFF. CDR3 nucleotide sequence: TGCGCCAGCAGCTCCGCGGGGAATGAGCAGTTCTTC.